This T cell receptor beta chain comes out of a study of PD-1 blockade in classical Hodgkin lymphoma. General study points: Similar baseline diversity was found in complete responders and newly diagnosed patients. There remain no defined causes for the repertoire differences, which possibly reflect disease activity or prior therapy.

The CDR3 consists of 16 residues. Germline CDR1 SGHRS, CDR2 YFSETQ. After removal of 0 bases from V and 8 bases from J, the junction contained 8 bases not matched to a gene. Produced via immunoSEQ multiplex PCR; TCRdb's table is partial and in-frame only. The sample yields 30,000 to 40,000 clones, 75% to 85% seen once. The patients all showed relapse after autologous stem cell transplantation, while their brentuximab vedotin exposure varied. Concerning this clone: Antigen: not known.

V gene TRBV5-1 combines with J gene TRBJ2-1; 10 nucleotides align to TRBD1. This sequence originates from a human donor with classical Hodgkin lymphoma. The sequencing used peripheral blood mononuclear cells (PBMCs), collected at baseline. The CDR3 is CASSLALDRGRYEQFF. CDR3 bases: TGCGCCAGCAGCTTGGCCCTGGACAGGGGGAGGTATGAGCAGTTCTTC.